The rows below give T cell receptor beta chains drawn from one sample of a study of CD8+ T cells in alopecia areata. Sequenced by immunoSEQ multiplex PCR; TCRdb stores in-frame clones only, minus some. The table includes more than 75,000 clones, around 45% detected once. The sample comprised CD4+ T cells sorted from blood. These receptor sequences come from a human donor with alopecia areata. Both conserved end residues are trimmed from each CDR3. A D gene is named only where the DNA matches it firmly.

>TRBV28|TRBD1
ASSIGGRNQPQH
>TRBV5-1|TRBD2
ASSYRLAGPTDTQY
>TRBV4-2|NA
ASSKDGDSLYEQY
>TRBV27|TRBD1
ASTTLTRQGINYGYT
>TRBV7-9|NA
ASTGLGGQTQY
>TRBV29-1|NA
SVQGLVNTEAF
>TRBV28|TRBD2
ASRAGGQETQY
>TRBV27|NA
ASRDATNEKLF
>TRBV5-6|NA
ASSFAERGYT
>TRBV6-5|TRBD1
ASSYRDRASQETQY
>TRBV28|NA
ASSLTGDIATEAF
>TRBV29-1|TRBD1
SVLNRGRGDNEQF
>TRBV2|NA
ASSRSSYEQY
>TRBV5-1|TRBD2
ASSLASGREETQY
>TRBV20-1|NA
SAGDFTEF
>TRBV7-2|NA
ASSLDGARETQY
>TRBV5-1|NA
ASSFGWENTGELF
>TRBV7-2|NA
ASSLARSTDTQY
>TRBV15|NA
ATSRVSDTQY
>TRBV29-1|NA
SVQTSASLLEPQH
>TRBV7-2|NA
ASSTVGGRTDTQY
>TRBV5-1|NA
ASSFNPGGQETQY
>TRBV28|NA
ASSLEVEKYEQY
>TRBV7-2|NA
ASSLAGVYQETQY
>TRBV29-1|NA
SVVETDYEQY
>TRBV7-2|NA
ASSLRLTTDTQY
>TRBV29-1|TRBD2
SVGPGTTIYNEQF
>TRBV30|NA
AWRVLSEAF
>TRBV15|NA
ATSRDTVSEQY
>TRBV7-9|NA
ASSNYRGSSYNEQF
>TRBV5-1|NA
ASSLAGSLYGYT
>TRBV28|TRBD1
ASRPPRTGGYEQY
>TRBV5-1|TRBD2
ASSLAGTGGRNEQF
>TRBV5-4|TRBD2
ASSPTSGDNEQF
>TRBV7-2|TRBD1
ASSSNRGRGNIQY
>TRBV5-4|TRBD1
ASTPDRGTDTQY
>TRBV5-4|TRBD2
ASSLMVAGAYEQY
>TRBV7-2|TRBD2
ASSLTSGHLSYEQY
>TRBV18|NA
ASSPPIGTGSYEQY
>TRBV29-1|NA
SVPAIGELF
>TRBV4-3|TRBD2
ASSLVAGTSPDTQY
>TRBV7-9|NA
ASSLGLGTETQY
>TRBV30|NA
AWSVQVWYEQY
>TRBV30|NA
AWSRLDGYGYT
>TRBV30|NA
AWSDNMLSNIQY
>TRBV29-1|NA
SVKQGGDTEAF
>TRBV6-5|NA
ASSYGDDNSPLH
>TRBV28|NA
ASPKNRSEY
>TRBV7-2|NA
ASSSTVGYYGYT